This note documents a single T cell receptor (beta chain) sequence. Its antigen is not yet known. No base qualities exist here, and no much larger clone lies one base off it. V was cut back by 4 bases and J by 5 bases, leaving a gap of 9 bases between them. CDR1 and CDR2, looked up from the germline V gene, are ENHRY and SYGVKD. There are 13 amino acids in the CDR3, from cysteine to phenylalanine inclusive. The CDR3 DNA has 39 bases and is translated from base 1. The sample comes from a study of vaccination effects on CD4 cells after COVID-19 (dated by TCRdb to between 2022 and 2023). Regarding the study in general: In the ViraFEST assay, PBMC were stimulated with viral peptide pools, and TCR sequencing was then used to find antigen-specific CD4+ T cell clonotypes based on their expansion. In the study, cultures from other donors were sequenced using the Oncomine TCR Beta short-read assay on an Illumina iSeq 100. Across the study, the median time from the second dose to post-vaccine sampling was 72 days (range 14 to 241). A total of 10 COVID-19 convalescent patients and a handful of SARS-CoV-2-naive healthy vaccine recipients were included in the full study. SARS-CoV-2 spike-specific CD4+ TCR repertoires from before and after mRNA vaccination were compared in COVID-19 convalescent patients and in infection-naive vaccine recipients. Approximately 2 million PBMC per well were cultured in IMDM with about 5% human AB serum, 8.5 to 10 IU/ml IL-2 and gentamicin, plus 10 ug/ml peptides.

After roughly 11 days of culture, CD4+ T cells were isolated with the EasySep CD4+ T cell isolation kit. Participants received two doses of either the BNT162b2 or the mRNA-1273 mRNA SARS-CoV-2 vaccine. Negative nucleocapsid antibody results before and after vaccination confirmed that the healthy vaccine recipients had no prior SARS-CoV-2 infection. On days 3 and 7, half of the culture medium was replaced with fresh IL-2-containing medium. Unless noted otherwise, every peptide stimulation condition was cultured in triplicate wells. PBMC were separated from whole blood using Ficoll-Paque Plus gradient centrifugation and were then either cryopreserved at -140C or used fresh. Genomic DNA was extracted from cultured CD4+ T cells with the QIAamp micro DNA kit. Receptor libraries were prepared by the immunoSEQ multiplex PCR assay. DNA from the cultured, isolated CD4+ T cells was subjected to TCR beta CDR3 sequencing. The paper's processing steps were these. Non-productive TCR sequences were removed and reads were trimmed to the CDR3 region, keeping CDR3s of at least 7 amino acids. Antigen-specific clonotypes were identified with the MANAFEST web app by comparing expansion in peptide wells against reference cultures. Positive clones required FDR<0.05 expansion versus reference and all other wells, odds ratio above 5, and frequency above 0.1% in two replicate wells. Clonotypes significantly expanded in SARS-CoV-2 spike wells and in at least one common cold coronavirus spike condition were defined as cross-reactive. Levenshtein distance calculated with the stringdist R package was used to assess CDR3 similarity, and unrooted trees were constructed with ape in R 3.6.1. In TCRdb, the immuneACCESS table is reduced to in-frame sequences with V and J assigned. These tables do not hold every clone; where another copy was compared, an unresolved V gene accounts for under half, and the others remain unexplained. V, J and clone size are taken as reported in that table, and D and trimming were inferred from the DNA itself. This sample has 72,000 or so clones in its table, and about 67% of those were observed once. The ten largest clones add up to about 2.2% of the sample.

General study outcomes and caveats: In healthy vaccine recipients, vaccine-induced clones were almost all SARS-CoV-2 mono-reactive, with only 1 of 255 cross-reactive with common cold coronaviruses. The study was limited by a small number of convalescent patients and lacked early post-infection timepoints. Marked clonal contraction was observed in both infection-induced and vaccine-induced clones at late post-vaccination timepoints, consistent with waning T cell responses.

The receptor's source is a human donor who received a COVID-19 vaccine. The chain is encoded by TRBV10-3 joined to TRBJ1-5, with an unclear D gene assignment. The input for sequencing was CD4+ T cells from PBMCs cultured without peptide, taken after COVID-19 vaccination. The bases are TGTGCCATCAGTGGCGGGATCGATCAGCCCCAGCATTTT. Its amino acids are CAISGGIDQPQHF.